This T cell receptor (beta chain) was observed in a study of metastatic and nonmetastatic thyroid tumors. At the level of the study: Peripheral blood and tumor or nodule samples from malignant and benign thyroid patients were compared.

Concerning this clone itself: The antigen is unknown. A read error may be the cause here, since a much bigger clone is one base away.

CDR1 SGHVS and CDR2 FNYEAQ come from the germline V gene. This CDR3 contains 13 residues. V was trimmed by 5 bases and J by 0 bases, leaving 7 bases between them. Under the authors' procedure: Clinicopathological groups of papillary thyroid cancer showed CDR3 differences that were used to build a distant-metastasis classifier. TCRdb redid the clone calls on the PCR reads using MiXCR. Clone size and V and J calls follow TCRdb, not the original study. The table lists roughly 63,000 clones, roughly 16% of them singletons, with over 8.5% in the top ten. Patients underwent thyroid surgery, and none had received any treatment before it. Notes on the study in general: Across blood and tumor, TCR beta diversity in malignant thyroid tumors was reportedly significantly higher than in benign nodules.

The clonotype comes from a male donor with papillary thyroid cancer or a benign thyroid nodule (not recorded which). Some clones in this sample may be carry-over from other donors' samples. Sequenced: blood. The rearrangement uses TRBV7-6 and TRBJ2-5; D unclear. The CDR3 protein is CASSRIYQETQYF. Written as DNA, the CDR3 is TGTGCCAGCAGCCGCATCTACCAAGAGACCCAGTACTTC.